These 9 T cell receptor beta chains were all obtained from the same sample, sequenced in a study of cytomegalovirus exposure and HLA in healthy donors. Amplification used 60 Vbeta primers and 13 Jbeta primers. Using immunoSEQ multiplex PCR, the repertoire was profiled, and TCRdb retains in-frame clones only, with some absent. The repertoire consists of about 37,000 clones, with 68% occurring once and the leading ten covering around 3.9%. The sample comprised PBMCs. These receptors were obtained from a man between 40 and 49 years old in good health and CMV-seronegative.

The chain joins TRBV30 to TRBJ1-6, with TRBD1 identical over 7 bases. The germline CDR1 and CDR2 sequences are GTSNPN and SVGIG (reference sequence). Trimming cost V 4 bases and J 4 bases; bases outside gene matches: 4. CDR3 length: 14 residues. CDR3 sequence (DNA): TGTGCCTGGACTTTGGGACAGTATAATTCACCCCTCCACTTT. Protein product: CAWTLGQYNSPLHF.

This chain uses TRBV28 with TRBJ2-7, with D possibly TRBD1 on 6 matching bases. This CDR3 comprises 14 residues. Germline loops: CDR1 MDHEN, CDR2 SYDVKM. V lost 6 bases to trimming and J lost 3 bases, with 15 bases between them. The CDR3 DNA follows: TGTGCCAGCAGCTCCCAGGGGCCTAACTACGAGCAGTACTTC. The encoded protein is CASSSQGPNYEQYF.

The V gene is TRBV9, the J gene TRBJ2-7; the match to TRBD2 covers 13 bases. Trimming at V came to 4 bases and at J to 3 bases, leaving 4 bases not matched to a gene. The CDR3 runs to 15 residues. Germline CDR1 SGDLS, CDR2 YYNGEE. The CDR3: CASSPGLAGVYEQYF. The CDR3 region has the DNA TGTGCCAGCAGCCCAGGACTAGCGGGGGTCTACGAGCAGTACTTC. The variable domain in full, completed from reference TRBV9 and TRBJ2-7, reads DSGVTQTPKHLITATGQRVTLRCSPRSGDLSVYWYQQSLDQGLQFLIQYYNGEERAKGNILERFSAQQFPDLHSELNLSSLELGDSALYFCASSPGLAGVYEQYFGPGTRLTVT.

This rearrangement joins TRBV19 to TRBJ2-5, with TRBD1 as a possible D gene (7 bases). The CDR3 is made up of 13 amino acids. The germline V gene encodes CDR1 LNHDA and CDR2 SQIVND (reference sequence). Between the trimmed V and J ends, which lost 5 bases and 2 bases, there was a span of 9 bases. CDR3 protein: CASSAGQQETQYF. In DNA, the CDR3 is TGTGCCAGTAGTGCGGGACAGCAAGAGACCCAGTACTTC. Looking up the rest from reference TRBV19 and TRBJ2-5 gives the full variable domain: DGGITQSPKYLFRKEGQNVTLSCEQNLNHDAMYWYRQDPGQGLRLIYYSQIVNDFQKGDIAEGYSVSREKKESFPLTVTSAQKNPTAFYLCASSAGQQETQYFGPGTRLLVL.

This clone was recorded once. The chain is built from TRBV13 and TRBJ1-2; 8 positions agree with TRBD1. The V gene end was trimmed by 4 bases and the J gene end by 7 bases; junction bases not matched to a gene: 8. There are 14 residues in the CDR3. The germline V gene has CDR1 PRHDT and CDR2 FYEKMQ (reference sequence). In DNA, the CDR3 is TGTGCCAGCAGCTCCGCACTTGACAGGGGTGGCTACACCTTC. Residues: CASSSALDRGGYTF. The full variable domain, with the rest looked up from reference TRBV13 and TRBJ1-2, is AAGVIQSPRHLIKEKRETATLKCYPIPRHDTVYWYQQGPGQDPQFLISFYEKMQSDKGSIPDRFSAQQFSDYHSELNMSSLELGDSALYFCASSSALDRGGYTFGSGTRLTVV.

Only a few counts were recorded for this clone. The chain combines TRBV10-3 with TRBJ2-1; possibly TRBD2 for D (6 bases). CDR3 length: 15 residues. Deletions cut 9 bases from V and 0 bases from J, with 15 bases between. CDR1 is ENHRY and CDR2 is SYGVKD in the germline V gene. CDR3 bases: TGTGCCATAAAAGGCGGGGCAAACTCCTACAATGAGCAGTTCTTC. Translation: CAIKGGANSYNEQFF.

The chain links TRBV7-2 to TRBJ2-3; D is possibly TRBD1 (6 bases). Trimming took 5 bases from V and 3 from J, leaving 9 bases between them. There are 13 residues in the CDR3. Germline V gene data show CDR1 as SGHTA and CDR2 as FQGNSA. DNA of the CDR3: TGTGCCAGCAGCCCCCAGGGGACAGATACGCAGTATTTT. Translating gives CASSPQGTDTQYF.

This clone was seen a handful of times. The CDR3 here is CASGTGDMNTEAFF. CDR3 nucleotides: TGTGCCAGTGGCACAGGGGACATGAACACTGAAGCTTTCTTT. The V and J genes are TRBV6-6 and TRBJ1-1; 7 positions agree with TRBD1. There are 14 residues in the CDR3. Germline V gives CDR1 MNHNY, CDR2 SVGAGI (reference sequence). V dropped 9 bases and J dropped 0; count of bases not matched to a gene: 7.

The CDR3 region is CAWKARATNEKLFF. As DNA, the CDR3 is TGTGCCTGGAAGGCCAGGGCAACTAATGAAAAACTGTTTTTT. The chain couples TRBV30 to TRBJ1-4; a possible D gene is TRBD1 (5 bases). This CDR3 is built from 14 residues. CDR1 is GTSNPN and CDR2 is SVGIG in the germline V gene (reference sequence). V lost 4 bases and J lost 0, with 9 bases in between.